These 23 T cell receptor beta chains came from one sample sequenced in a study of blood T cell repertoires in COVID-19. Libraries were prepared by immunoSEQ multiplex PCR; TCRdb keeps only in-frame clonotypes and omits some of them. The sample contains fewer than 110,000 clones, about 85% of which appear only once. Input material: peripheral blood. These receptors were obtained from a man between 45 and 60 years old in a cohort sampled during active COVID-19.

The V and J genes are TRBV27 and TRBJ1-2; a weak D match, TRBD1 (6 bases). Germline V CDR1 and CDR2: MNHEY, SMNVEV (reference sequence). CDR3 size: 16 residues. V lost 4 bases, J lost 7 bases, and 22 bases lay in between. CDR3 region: CASSSQVMTGSGGYTF. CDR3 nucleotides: TGTGCCAGCAGTTCTCAGGTGATGACAGGCTCCGGTGGCTACACCTTC.

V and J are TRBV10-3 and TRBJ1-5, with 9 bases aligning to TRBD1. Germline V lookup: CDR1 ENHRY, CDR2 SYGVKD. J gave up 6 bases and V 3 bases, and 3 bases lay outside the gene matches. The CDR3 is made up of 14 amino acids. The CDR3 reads CAISDGTGIQPQHF. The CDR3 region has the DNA TGTGCCATCAGTGACGGGACAGGGATTCAGCCCCAGCATTTT.

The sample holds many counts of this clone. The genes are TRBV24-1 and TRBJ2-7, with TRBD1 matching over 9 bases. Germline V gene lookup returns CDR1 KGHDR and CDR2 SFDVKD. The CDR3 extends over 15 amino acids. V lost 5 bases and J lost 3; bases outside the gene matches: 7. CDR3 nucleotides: TGTGCCACCAGTGCCTCGGGGACAGGGAGCTACGAGCAGTACTTC. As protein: CATSASGTGSYEQYF.

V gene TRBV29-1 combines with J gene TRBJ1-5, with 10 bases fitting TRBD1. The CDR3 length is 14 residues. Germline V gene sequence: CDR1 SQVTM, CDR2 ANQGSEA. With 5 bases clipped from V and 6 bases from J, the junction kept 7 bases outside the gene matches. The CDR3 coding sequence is TGCAGCGTTCGGGACAGGGGATTTGGTCAGCCCCAGCATTTT. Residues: CSVRDRGFGQPQHF.

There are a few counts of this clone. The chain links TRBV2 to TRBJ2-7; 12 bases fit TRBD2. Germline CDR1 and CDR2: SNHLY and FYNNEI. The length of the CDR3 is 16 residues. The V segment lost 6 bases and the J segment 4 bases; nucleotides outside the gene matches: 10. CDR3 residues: CASSDPTLAGGYEQYF. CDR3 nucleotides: TGTGCCAGCAGCGATCCAACCCTAGCGGGGGGGTACGAGCAGTACTTC.

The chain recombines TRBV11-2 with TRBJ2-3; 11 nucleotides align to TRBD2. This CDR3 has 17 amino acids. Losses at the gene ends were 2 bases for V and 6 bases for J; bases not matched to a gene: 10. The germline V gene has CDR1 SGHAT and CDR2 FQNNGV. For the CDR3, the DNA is TGTGCCAGCAGCTTAACTTTGGGACTAGCGGTTGGGGATACGCAGTATTTT. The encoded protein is CASSLTLGLAVGDTQYF.

CDR3 sequence reads: CASSQRDRGRTEAFF. The CDR3 DNA sequence: TGTGCCAGCAGTCAGCGGGACAGGGGGAGGACTGAAGCTTTCTTT. This rearrangement joins TRBV27 to TRBJ1-1; 11 bases map to TRBD1. The CDR3 extends over 15 amino acids. Looked up from germline, CDR1 is MNHEY and CDR2 is SMNVEV (reference sequence). Germline trimming cut 5 bases from V and 5 bases from J; bases unmatched to any gene: 7.

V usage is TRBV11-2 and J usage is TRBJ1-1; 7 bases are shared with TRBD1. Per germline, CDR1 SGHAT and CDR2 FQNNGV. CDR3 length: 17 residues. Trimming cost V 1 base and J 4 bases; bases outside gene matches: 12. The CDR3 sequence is CASSLGRRGRGGTEAFF. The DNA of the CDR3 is TGTGCCAGCAGCTTAGGGAGGAGGGGGCGAGGGGGCACTGAAGCTTTCTTT.

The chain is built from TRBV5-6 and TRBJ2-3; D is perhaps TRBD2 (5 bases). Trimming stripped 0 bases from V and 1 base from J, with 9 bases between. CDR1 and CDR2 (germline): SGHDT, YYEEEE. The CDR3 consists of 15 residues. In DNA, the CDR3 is TGTGCCAGCAGCTTGGTAGCGCTACGCACAGATACGCAGTATTTT. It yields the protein CASSLVALRTDTQYF.

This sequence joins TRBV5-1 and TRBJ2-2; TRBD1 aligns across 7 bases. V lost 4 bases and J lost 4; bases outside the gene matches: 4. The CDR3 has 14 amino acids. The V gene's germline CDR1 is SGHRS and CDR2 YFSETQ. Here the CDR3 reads CASSTGTVTGELFF. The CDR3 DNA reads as TGCGCCAGCAGCACCGGGACAGTCACCGGGGAGCTGTTTTTT.

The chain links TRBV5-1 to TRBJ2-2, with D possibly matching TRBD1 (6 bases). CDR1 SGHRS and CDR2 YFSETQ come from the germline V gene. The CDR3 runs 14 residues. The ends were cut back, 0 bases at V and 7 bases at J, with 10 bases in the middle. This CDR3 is CASSLDRVGGELFF. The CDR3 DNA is TGCGCCAGCAGCTTGGACAGGGTCGGCGGGGAGCTGTTTTTT.

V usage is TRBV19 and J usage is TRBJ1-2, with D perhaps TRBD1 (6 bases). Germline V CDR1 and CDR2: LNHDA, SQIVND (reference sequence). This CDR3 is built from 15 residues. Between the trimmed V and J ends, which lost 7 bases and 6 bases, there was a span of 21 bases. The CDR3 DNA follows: TGTGCCAGTAATCCCACGACAGGAATCGGTAATGGCTACACCTTC. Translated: CASNPTTGIGNGYTF.

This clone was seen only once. CDR3 loop: CASSPGTQNTGELFF. The CDR3 region has the DNA TGTGCCAGCAGCCCTGGGACACAGAACACCGGGGAGCTGTTTTTT. The chain couples TRBV5-4 to TRBJ2-2, with TRBD1 as a possible D gene (6 bases). The germline V gene has CDR1 SGHNT and CDR2 YYREEE (reference sequence). The CDR3 is 15 amino acids. Trimming removed 4 bases at V and 1 base at J, with 11 bases between.

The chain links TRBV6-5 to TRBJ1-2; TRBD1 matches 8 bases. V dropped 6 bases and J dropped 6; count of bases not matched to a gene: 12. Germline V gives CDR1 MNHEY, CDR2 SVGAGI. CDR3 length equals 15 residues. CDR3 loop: CASSLQGARLNGYTF. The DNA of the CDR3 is TGTGCCAGCAGCCTGCAGGGGGCGAGGCTCAATGGCTACACCTTC.

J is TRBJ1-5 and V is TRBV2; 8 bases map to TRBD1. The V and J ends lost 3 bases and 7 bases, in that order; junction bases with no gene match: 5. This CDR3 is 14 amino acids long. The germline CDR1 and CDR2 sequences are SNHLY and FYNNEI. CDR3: CASSEDRVGQPQHF. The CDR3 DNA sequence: TGTGCCAGCAGTGAGGACAGGGTCGGACAGCCCCAGCATTTT. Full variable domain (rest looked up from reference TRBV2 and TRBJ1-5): EPEVTQTPSHQVTQMGQEVILRCVPISNHLYFYWYRQILGQKVEFLVSFYNNEISEKSEIFDDQFSVERPDGSNFTLKIRSTKLEDSAMYFCASSEDRVGQPQHFGDGTRLSIL.

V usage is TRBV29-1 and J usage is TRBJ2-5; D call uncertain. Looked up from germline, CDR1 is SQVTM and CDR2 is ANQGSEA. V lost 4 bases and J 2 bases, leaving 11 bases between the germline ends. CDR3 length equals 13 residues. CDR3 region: CSVGWAAQETQYF. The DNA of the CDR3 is TGCAGCGTTGGATGGGCAGCACAAGAGACCCAGTACTTC.

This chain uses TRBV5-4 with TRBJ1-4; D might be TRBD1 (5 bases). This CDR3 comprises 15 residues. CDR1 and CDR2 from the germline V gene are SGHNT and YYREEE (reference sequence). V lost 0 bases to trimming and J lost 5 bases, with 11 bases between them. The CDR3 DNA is TGTGCCAGCAGCTTGGCGGGGGAAGGGAATGAAAAACTGTTTTTT. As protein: CASSLAGEGNEKLFF.

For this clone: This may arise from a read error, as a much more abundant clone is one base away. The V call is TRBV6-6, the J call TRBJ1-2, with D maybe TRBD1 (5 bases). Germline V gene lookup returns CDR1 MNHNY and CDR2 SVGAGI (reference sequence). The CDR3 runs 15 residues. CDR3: CTSIEGAVANYGYTF. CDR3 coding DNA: TGTACCAGCATCGAAGGGGCAGTAGCTAACTATGGCTACACCTTC.

The CDR3 coding sequence is TGTGCCAGTAGTCCTGGACAGGGGGCAGTCAGCAATCAGCCCCAGCATTTT. This gives the protein CASSPGQGAVSNQPQHF. This chain joins TRBV19 and TRBJ1-5, with 11 bases lining up with TRBD1. This CDR3 comprises 17 residues. The germline CDR1 and CDR2 sequences are LNHDA and SQIVND (reference sequence). V lost 5 bases to trimming and J lost 1 base; unmatched junction nucleotides: 7. The whole variable domain, filled in from reference TRBV19 and TRBJ1-5, reads DGGITQSPKYLFRKEGQNVTLSCEQNLNHDAMYWYRQDPGQGLRLIYYSQIVNDFQKGDIAEGYSVSREKKESFPLTVTSAQKNPTAFYLCASSPGQGAVSNQPQHFGDGTRLSIL.

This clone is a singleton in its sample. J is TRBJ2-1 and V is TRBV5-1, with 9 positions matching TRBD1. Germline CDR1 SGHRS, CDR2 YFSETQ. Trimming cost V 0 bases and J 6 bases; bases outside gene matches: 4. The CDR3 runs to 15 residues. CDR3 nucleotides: TGCGCCAGCAGCTTGGCCGGGACAGGGATCAATGAGCAGTTCTTC. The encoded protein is CASSLAGTGINEQFF.

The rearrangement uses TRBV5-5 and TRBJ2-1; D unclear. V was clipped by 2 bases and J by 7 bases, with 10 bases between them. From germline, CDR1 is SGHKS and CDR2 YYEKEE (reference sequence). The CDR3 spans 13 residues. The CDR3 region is CASSLGGLNEQFF. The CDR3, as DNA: TGTGCCAGCAGCTTAGGTGGGCTGAATGAGCAGTTCTTC.

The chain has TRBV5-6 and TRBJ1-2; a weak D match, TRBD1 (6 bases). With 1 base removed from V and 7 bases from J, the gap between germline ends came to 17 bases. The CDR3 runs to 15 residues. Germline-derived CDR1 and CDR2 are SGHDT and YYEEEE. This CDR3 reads CASSLTGSPMSGYTF. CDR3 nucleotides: TGTGCCAGCAGCTTGACAGGGTCACCCATGAGTGGCTACACCTTC.

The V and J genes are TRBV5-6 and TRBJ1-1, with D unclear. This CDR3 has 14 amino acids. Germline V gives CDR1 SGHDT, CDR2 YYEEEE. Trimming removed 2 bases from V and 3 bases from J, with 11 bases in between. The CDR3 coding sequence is TGTGCCAGCAGCTTCCCGGGTTCCGACACTGAAGCTTTCTTT. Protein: CASSFPGSDTEAFF.